This T cell receptor (beta chain) was found in a study of blood T cell repertoires in COVID-19. Authors' methods: Amplification of reference gene primers was used by the study to estimate nucleated cell counts. The table came from immunoSEQ multiplex PCR; TCRdb's copy has only in-frame clones and leaves some out. V, J and clone size are taken as reported in that table, and D and trimming were inferred from the DNA itself. Of hundreds of thousands of clones listed, 85% to 90% are singletons. A single count supports this clone. The CDR3 is 15 residues long. From germline, CDR1 is SGHAT and CDR2 FQNNGV. V trimming: 6 bases; J trimming: 0 bases; junction bases outside the gene matches: 6.

Sequences were obtained from PBMCs or T cells enriched from blood (not recorded which). The receptor comes from a man younger than 35 who had recovered from COVID-19. This chain links TRBV11-2 with TRBJ2-7, with 9 bases identical to TRBD2. The CDR3 reads CASRRERGVSYEQYF. CDR3 bases: TGTGCCAGCAGACGCGAGCGGGGGGTCTCCTACGAGCAGTACTTC.